This TCR beta chain was retrieved from a study of CD8 T cells in ankylosing spondylitis. Study-wide results and caveats: In ankylosing spondylitis blood, a motif of roughly 8 highly homologous TCR beta variants appeared characteristic.

The sample holds many counts of this clonotype. The antigen is unknown. TCRdb re-analysed the 5' RACE reads in MiXCR, keeping a single row per CDR3 protein. The sample shows thousands of distinct CDR3 sequences, 3.5% to 4.5% of them seen only once. Sequenced material: blood, either unsorted or a sorted T cell fraction (not recorded which). This TCR was recovered from a female donor with ankylosing spondylitis or in good health (not recorded which).

The CDR3 loop reads CASSLGGVPSYEQYF. The CDR3 coding sequence is TGTGCCAGCAGCCTCGGGGGGGTCCCCTCCTACGAGCAGTACTTC. V and J are TRBV9 and TRBJ2-7; 8 bases align to TRBD2. CDR1 and CDR2 (germline): SGDLS, YYNGEE. The CDR3 sequence is 15 residues long. The J segment lost 0 bases and the V segment lost 4 bases, leaving 6 bases of the junction unmatched.